The present T cell receptor beta chain was sequenced within a study of graft-versus-host responses after intestinal transplantation. Study background: Every recipient had anti-thymocyte globulin induction and about three years of tacrolimus plus steroids. Study-level results: Allografts carried high graft-versus-host to host-versus-graft clonal ratios in patients having graft-donor T cell macrochimerism. Among recipient marrow samples, GvH clones were found; some appeared first in ileum or blood.

TCRdb's table, derived via immunoSEQ multiplex PCR, lists solely in-frame clones and lacks some. The data contain some 46,000 clones, just under 95% of them seen just once; the ten biggest clones take up less than 6%. Of note for this clone: Its matching antigen is unknown.

The V gene's germline CDR1 is SGHDN and CDR2 FVKESK. Trimming stripped 0 bases from V and 7 bases from J, with 15 bases between. This CDR3 has 16 residues. The input for sequencing was PBMCs, taken around 790 days after a first intestinal transplant, on the day of a second. This receptor was obtained from a human patient who received an intestinal transplant, so some T cells may come from the graft donor. This chain connects TRBV14 to TRBJ1-4; the D is unclear. CDR3 residues: CASSQDLSGSGEKLFF. DNA for the CDR3: TGTGCCAGCAGCCAAGATCTGTCGGGGTCGGGTGAAAAACTGTTTTTT.